This TCR beta chain was captured by sequencing in a study of OX40 agonist ivuxolimab in advanced cancers. Study outcomes and limitations: Certain nonresponding patients likewise had low normalized T-cell clonal expansion. Expanded clones were, on average, more numerous in CD8+ T cells than in CD4+.

Profiling relied on immunoSEQ multiplex PCR, and the TCRdb table lists in-frame clones only, not all of them. The sample lists over 80,000 clones, approximately 87% occurring once. Worth noting for this clone: What it recognizes is unknown.

This TCR derives from an adult with an advanced solid tumor such as melanoma, head and neck, liver or kidney cancer. The sample was CD4+ or CD8+ T cells sorted from blood, taken in a trial of the OX40 agonist ivuxolimab.

The CDR3 region is CASSQDVGTREQYF. The CDR3 DNA sequence: TGCGCCAGCAGCCAAGATGTGGGCACGAGGGAGCAGTACTTC. This chain joins TRBV4-3 and TRBJ2-5, with D possibly matching TRBD2 (5 bases). The length of the CDR3 is 14 residues. V lost 0 bases and J 11 bases, leaving 16 bases between the germline ends. The V gene's germline CDR1 is LGHNA and CDR2 YSLEER.